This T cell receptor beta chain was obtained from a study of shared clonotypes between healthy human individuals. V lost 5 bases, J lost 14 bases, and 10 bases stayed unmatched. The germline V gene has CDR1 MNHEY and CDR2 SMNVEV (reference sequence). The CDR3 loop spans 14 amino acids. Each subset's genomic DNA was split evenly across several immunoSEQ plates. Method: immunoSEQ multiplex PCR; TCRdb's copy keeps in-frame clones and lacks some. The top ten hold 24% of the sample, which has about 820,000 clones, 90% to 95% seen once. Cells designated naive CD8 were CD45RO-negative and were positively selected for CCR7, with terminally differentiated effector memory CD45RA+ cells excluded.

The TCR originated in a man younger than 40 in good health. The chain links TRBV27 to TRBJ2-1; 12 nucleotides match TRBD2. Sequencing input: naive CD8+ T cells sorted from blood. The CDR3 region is CASSITTSGSLEFF. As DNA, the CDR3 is TGTGCCAGCAGTATAACGACTAGCGGGAGTCTCGAGTTCTTC.